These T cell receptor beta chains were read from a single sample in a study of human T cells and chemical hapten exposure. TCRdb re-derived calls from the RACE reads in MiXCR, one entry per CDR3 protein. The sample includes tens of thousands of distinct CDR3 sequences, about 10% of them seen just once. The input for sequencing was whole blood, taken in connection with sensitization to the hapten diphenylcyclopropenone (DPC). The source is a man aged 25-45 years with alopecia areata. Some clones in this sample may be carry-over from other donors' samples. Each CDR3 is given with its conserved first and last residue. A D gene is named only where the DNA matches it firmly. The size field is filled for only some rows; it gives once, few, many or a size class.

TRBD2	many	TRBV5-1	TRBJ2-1	TGCGCCAGCAGCAAGAATACCGCTGAGCGGGGGCCCATCTCCTACAATGAGCAGTTCTTC	CASSKNTAERGPISYNEQFF
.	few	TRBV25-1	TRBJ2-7	TGTGCCAGCAGCAACAGACTCTACGAGCAGTACTTC	CASSNRLYEQYF
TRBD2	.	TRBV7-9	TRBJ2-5	TGTGCCAGCAGCTTAGGGACTAGCGGTCGGGACAAAGAGACCCAGTACTTC	CASSLGTSGRDKETQYF
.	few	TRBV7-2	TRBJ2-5	TGTGCCAGCAGCTGGGAGGCGGCCCAGTACTTC	CASSWEAAQYF
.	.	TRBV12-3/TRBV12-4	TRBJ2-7	TGTGCCAGCAACCGAATTAAACCTTCTAGTGAGCAGTACTTC	CASNRIKPSSEQYF
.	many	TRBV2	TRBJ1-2	TGTGCCAGCAGTGAAGCGCTTGTTGAATTCAGTGGCTACACCTTC	CASSEALVEFSGYTF
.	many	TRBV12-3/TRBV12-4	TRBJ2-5	TGTGCCAGCAGTTTCCCCGGCGGAGCTCTTGAGACCCAGTACTTC	CASSFPGGALETQYF
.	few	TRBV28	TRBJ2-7	TGTGCCAGCAGTTTAGGGGTTCACGAGCAGTACTTC	CASSLGVHEQYF
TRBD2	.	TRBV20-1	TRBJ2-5	TGCAGTGCTACGGGGGGGTATTATCAAGAGACCCAGTACTTC	CSATGGYYQETQYF
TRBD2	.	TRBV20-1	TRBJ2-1	TGCAGTGCTAGAGATTCCTCCGCCCCGGGACTAGCGGGGGATAAACAGTTCTTC	CSARDSSAPGLAGDKQFF
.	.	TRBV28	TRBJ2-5	TGTGCCAGCAGTTCCCCTAGGCGGAGGCCCCAAGAGACCCAGTACTTC	CASSSPRRRPQETQYF
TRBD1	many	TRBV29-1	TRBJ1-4	TGCAGCGTCCAGGGGGGGTCTAATGAAAAACTGTTTTTT	CSVQGGSNEKLFF
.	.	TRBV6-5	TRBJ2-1	TGTGCCAGCAGTTACACCCCCGGGACTGGCCTCAATGAGCAGTTCTTC	CASSYTPGTGLNEQFF
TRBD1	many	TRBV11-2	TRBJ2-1	TGTGCCAGCAGCCTTCAAACCGGGACAGGGAGGGTCGGCTCCTACAATGAGCAGTTCTTC	CASSLQTGTGRVGSYNEQFF
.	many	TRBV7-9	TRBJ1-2	TGTGCCAGCAGCTTACTGCTGTCAGAAAGAGTCTATGGCTACACCTTC	CASSLLLSERVYGYTF
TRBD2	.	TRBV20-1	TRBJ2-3	TGCAGTGCTAGAGATCGGGTAGCGGGAGAGGGGACCACAGATACGCAGTATTTT	CSARDRVAGEGTTDTQYF
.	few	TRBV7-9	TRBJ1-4	TGTGCCAGCAGCCCGCCCGGGTTTAGTGAAAAACTGTTTTTT	CASSPPGFSEKLFF